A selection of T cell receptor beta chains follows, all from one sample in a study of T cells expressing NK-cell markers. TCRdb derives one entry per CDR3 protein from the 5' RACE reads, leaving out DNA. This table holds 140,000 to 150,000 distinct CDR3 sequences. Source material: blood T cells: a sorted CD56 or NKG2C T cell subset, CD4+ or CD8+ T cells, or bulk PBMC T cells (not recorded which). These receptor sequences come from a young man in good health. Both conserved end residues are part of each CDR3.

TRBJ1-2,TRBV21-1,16,CASNSGKSIANYGYTF
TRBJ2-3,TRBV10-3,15,CAISERGTKTDTQYF
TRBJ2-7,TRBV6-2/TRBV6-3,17,CASSLSGTGKDGEEQYF
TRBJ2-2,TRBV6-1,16,CASNPDPGGDTGELFF
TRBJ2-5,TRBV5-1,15,CASSLAGSVIETQYF
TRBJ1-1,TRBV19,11,CALVGYTEAFF
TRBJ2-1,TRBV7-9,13,CASSPPSYNEQFF
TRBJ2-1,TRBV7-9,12,CASSPETYEQFF
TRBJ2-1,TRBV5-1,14,CASSPGQVGNEQFF
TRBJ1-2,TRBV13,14,CASSGSTANYGYTF
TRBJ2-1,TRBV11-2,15,CASSYGLAGNNEQFF
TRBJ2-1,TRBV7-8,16,CASSLLEGAGYNEQFF
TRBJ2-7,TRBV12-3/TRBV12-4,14,CASSSPGQLDEQYF
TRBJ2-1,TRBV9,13,CASNLAGEDEQFF
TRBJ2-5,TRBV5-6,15,CASSLGLAASATQYF
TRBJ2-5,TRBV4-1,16,CASSQEPTRPQETQYF
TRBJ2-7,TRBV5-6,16,CASSELQAGGSYEQYF
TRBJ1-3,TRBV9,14,CASSTSTLGNTIYF
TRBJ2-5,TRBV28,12,CASSPNQETQYF
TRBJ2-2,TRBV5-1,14,CASSLITGAGELFF
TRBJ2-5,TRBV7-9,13,CASSLWAVETQYF
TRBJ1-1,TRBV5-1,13,CASREPGTGRAFF